Listed here are 8 T cell receptor beta chains from one sample, sequenced in a study of cytomegalovirus exposure and HLA in healthy donors (dated by TCRdb to 2015 to 2018). The method was the immunoSEQ multiplex PCR assay. For the multiplex PCR, a mixture combining 60 forward primers for TCR Vbeta segments and 13 reverse primers for TCR Jbeta segments was used. What TCRdb holds here is the immuneACCESS table cut down to in-frame rearrangements. Part of the clones is not present; checked against another copy, under half of the missing clones reflect an unresolved V gene, and the others are unexplained. The sample table records tens of thousands of clones; roughly two thirds of these occur just once. About 7.6% of the sample belongs to the ten largest clones. Input material: PBMCs. These receptors all come from a man in his forties in good health and CMV-seropositive.

The chain uses TRBV20-1 and TRBJ2-5; D unresolved. The CDR3 length is 10 residues. Germline-derived CDR1 and CDR2 are DFQATT and SNEGSKA (reference sequence). With 5 bases removed from V and 2 bases from J, the gap between germline ends came to 3 bases. CDR3 loop: CSASQETQYF. In DNA, the CDR3 is TGCAGTGCTTCTCAAGAGACCCAGTACTTC.

The chain links TRBV7-9 to TRBJ1-2; 8 bases are a match to TRBD1. In germline, CDR1 is SEHNR, CDR2 FQNEAQ (reference sequence). The CDR3 is 17 residues long. V shed 7 bases, J shed 1 base, and the junction held 14 bases outside the gene matches. The DNA for the CDR3 is TGTGCCAGCACCGGGGGGAGCAGGGGGCCTAATAACTATGGCTACACCTTC. Translating gives CASTGGSRGPNNYGYTF.

The chain's CDR3 is CASSQDGEAEQFF. CDR3 coding DNA: TGTGCCAGCAGCCAAGATGGAGAGGCTGAGCAGTTCTTC. J is TRBJ2-1 and V is TRBV4-2; D gene ambiguous. The germline V and J ends were trimmed by 0 bases and 9 bases, with 9 bases remaining between them. The germline V gene has CDR1 LGHNA and CDR2 YNFKEQ. CDR3 length: 13 residues.

This clone was detected only once. V and J are TRBV7-9 and TRBJ2-1; D unresolved. The CDR3 has 16 residues. CDR1 is SEHNR, CDR2 FQNEAQ, per germline (reference sequence). V dropped 5 bases and J dropped 0 bases, with 14 bases sitting between them. CDR3 coding DNA: TGTGCCAGCAGCCCCGGGTGGCGCCTCTCCTACAATGAGCAGTTCTTC. Its protein product is CASSPGWRLSYNEQFF. The complete variable domain, with remaining parts taken from reference TRBV7-9 and TRBJ2-1, reads DTGVSQNPRHKITKRGQNVTFRCDPISEHNRLYWYRQTLGQGPEFLTYFQNEAQLEKSRLLSDRFSAERPKGSFSTLEIQRTEQGDSAMYLCASSPGWRLSYNEQFFGPGTRLTVL.

The chain carries TRBV5-4 and TRBJ1-6; 10 positions match TRBD1. From germline, CDR1 is SGHNT and CDR2 YYREEE (reference sequence). This CDR3 contains 14 residues. The trim removed 3 bases at V and 9 bases at J, leaving 3 bases unmatched. Written as DNA, the CDR3 is TGTGCCAGCAGCTCGGACAGGGGGGTTTCACCCCTCCACTTT. Amino acids: CASSSDRGVSPLHF.

This sequence joins TRBV30 and TRBJ1-1; TRBD1 is a possible D gene (5 bases). The CDR3 has 14 amino acids. V lost 3 bases, J lost 2 bases, and 13 bases lay in between. Germline V gives CDR1 GTSNPN, CDR2 SVGIG (reference sequence). CDR3 loop: CAWSVWGTNTEAFF. In nucleotides, the CDR3 is TGTGCCTGGAGCGTGTGGGGGACTAACACTGAAGCTTTCTTT. Variable domain in full (rest from reference TRBV30 and TRBJ1-1): SQTIHQWPATLVQPVGSPLSLECTVEGTSNPNLYWYRQAAGRGLQLLFYSVGIGQISSEVPQNLSASRPQDRQFILSSKKLLLSDSGFYLCAWSVWGTNTEAFFGQGTRLTVV.

In this sample, this clone turned up a few times. The chain links TRBV29-1 to TRBJ1-1; a possible D gene is TRBD1 (5 bases). Germline-derived CDR1 and CDR2 are SQVTM and ANQGSEA. V was pared by 4 bases and J by 3 bases, with 9 bases between. The CDR3 contains 12 residues. CDR3 in DNA: TGCAGCGTTGGCAGGGAGGACACTGAAGCTTTCTTT. Translation: CSVGREDTEAFF. The whole variable domain, filled in from reference TRBV29-1 and TRBJ1-1, reads SAVISQKPSRDICQRGTSLTIQCQVDSQVTMMFWYRQQPGQSLTLIATANQGSEATYESGFVIDKFPISRPNLTFSTLTVSNMSPEDSSIYLCSVGREDTEAFFGQGTRLTVV.

This clone was recorded at least ten times. V usage is TRBV7-2 and J usage is TRBJ2-7; no reliable D call. There are 11 residues in the CDR3. V lost 2 bases, J lost 7 bases, and 6 bases lay in between. Germline CDR1 is SGHTA and CDR2 is FQGNSA. The DNA of the CDR3 is TGTGCCAGCAGCTTATTTCTAGAGCAGTACTTC. It yields the protein CASSLFLEQYF.